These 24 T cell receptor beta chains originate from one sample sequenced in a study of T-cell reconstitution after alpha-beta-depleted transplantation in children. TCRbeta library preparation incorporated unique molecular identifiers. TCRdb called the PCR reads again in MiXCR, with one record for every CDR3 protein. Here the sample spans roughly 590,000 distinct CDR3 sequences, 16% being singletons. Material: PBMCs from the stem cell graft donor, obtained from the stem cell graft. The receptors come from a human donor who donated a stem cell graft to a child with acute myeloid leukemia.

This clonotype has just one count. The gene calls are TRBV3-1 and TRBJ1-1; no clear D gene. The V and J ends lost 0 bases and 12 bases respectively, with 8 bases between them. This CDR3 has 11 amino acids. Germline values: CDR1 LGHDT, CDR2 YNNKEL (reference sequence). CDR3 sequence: CASSQEGGSFF. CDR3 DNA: TGTGCCAGCAGCCAAGAGGGAGGGTCTTTCTTT.

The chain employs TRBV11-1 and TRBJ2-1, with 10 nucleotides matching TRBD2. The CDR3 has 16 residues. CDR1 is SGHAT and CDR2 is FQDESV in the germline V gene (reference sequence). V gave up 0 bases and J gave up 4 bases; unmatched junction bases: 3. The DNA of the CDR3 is TGTGCCAGCAGCTTAGCGGAGCGGGGGGGTTACAATGAGCAGTTCTTC. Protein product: CASSLAERGGYNEQFF. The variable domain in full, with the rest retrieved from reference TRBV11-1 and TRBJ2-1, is EAEVAQSPRYKITEKSQAVAFWCDPISGHATLYWYRQILGQGPELLVQFQDESVVDDSQLPKDRFSAERLKGVDSTLKIQPAELGDSAMYLCASSLAERGGYNEQFFGPGTRLTVL.

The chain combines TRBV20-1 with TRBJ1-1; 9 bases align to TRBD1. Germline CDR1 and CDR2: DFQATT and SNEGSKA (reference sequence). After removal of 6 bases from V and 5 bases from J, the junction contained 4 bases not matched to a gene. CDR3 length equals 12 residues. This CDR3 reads CSADRGWTEAFF. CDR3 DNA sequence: TGCAGTGCGGACAGGGGATGGACTGAAGCTTTCTTT.

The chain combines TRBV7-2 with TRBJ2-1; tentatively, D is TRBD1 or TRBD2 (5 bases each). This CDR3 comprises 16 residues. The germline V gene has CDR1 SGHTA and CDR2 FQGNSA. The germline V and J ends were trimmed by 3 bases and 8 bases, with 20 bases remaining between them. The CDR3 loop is CASSFAFGEGTDEQFF. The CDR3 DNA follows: TGTGCCAGCAGCTTTGCGTTCGGGGAAGGGACGGATGAGCAGTTCTTC.

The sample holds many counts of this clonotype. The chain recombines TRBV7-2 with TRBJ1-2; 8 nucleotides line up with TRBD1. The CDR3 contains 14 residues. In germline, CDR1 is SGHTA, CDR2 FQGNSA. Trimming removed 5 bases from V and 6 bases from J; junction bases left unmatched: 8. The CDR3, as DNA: TGTGCCAGCAGCCGGACAGGGACACAGGATGGCTACACCTTC. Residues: CASSRTGTQDGYTF.

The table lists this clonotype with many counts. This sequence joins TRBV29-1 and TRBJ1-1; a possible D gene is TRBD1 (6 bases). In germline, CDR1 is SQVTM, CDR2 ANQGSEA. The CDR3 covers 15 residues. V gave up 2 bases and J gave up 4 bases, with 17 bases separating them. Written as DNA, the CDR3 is TGCAGCGTTGAAAGCAGCAGGGGAAGAAGCACTGAAGCTTTCTTT. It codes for CSVESSRGRSTEAFF.

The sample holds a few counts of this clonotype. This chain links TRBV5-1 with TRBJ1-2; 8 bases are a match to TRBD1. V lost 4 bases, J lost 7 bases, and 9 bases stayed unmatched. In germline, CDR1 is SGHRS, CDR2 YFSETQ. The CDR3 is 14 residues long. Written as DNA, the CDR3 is TGCGCCAGCAGCCTCCAGGGGGCTGAGGGTGGCTACACCTTC. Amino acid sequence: CASSLQGAEGGYTF. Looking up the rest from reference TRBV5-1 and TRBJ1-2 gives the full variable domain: KAGVTQTPRYLIKTRGQQVTLSCSPISGHRSVSWYQQTPGQGLQFLFEYFSETQRNKGNFPGRFSGRQFSNSRSEMNVSTLELGDSALYLCASSLQGAEGGYTFGSGTRLTVV.

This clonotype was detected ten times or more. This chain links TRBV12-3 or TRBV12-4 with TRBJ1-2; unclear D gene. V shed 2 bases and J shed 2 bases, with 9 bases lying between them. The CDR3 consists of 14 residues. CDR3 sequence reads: CASSLKGMNYGYTF. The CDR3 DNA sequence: TGTGCCAGCAGTTTAAAAGGGATGAACTATGGCTACACCTTC.

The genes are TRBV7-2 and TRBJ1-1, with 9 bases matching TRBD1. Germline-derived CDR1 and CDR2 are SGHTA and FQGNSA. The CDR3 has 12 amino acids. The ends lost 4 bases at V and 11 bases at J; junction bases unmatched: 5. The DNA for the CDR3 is TGTGCCAGCAGCTGGACAGGGGATAGGGCTTTCTTT. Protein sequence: CASSWTGDRAFF.

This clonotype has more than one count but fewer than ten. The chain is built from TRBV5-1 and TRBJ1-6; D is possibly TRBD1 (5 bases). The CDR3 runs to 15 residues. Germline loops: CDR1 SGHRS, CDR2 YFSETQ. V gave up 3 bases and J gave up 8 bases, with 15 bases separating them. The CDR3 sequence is CASSSSGAEDSPLHF. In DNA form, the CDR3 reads TGCGCCAGCAGCTCCTCCGGGGCAGAAGATTCACCCCTCCACTTT. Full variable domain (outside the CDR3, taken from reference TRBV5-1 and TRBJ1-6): KAGVTQTPRYLIKTRGQQVTLSCSPISGHRSVSWYQQTPGQGLQFLFEYFSETQRNKGNFPGRFSGRQFSNSRSEMNVSTLELGDSALYLCASSSSGAEDSPLHFGNGTRLTVT.

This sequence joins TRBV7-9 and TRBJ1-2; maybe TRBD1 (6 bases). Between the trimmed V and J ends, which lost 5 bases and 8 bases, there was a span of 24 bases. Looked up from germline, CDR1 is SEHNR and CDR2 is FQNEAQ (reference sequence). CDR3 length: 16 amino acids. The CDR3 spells CASSQWKGVAQGGYTF. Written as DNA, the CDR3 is TGTGCCAGCAGCCAGTGGAAGGGGGTCGCCCAGGGAGGCTACACCTTC.

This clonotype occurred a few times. The DNA for the CDR3 is TGTGCCAGCAGCTTCCCGGGACAGGGGCCCACAGATACGCAGTATTTT. Residues: CASSFPGQGPTDTQYF. V gene TRBV5-5 combines with J gene TRBJ2-3, with 10 bases that match TRBD1. Germline values: CDR1 SGHKS, CDR2 YYEKEE (reference sequence). The CDR3 is 16 residues long. V lost 2 bases and J lost 2; bases outside the gene matches: 5.

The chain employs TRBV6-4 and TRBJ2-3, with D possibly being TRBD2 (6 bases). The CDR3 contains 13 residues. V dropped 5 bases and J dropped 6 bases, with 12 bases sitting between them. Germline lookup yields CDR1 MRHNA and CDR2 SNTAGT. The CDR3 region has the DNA TGTGCCAGCAGTTCTAGACGGGGGGATACGCAGTATTTT. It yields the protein CASSSRRGDTQYF.

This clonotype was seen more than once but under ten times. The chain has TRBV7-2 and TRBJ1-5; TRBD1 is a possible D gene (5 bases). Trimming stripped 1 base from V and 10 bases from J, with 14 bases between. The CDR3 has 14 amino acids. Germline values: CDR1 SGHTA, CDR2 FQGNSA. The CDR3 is CASSLGGSVSPQHF. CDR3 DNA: TGTGCCAGCAGCTTAGGGGGCTCTGTCTCACCCCAGCATTTT.

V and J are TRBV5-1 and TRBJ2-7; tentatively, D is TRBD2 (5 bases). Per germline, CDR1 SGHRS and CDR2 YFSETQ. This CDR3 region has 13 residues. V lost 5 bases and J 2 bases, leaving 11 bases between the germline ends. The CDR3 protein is CASRLSGTYEQYF. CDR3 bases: TGCGCCAGCAGGTTAAGCGGTACCTACGAGCAGTACTTC.

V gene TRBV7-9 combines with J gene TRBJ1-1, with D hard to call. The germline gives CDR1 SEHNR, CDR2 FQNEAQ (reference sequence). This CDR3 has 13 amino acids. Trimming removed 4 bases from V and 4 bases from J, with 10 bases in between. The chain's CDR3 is CASSSSLRTEAFF. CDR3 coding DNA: TGTGCCAGCAGCTCCTCCTTACGCACTGAAGCTTTCTTT.

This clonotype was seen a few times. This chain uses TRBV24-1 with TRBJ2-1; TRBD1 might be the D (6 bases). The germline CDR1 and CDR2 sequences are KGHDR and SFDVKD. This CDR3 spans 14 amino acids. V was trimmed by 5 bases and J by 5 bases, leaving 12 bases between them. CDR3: CATSGGLRHNEQFF. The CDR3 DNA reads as TGTGCCACCAGTGGGGGGCTACGACACAATGAGCAGTTCTTC.

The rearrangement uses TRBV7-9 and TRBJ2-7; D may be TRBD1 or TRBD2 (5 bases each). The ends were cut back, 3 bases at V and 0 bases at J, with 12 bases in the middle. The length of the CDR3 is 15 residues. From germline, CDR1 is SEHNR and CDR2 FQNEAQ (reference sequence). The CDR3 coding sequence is TGTGCCAGCAGCTTGGTGCCAGGGAGCTCCTACGAGCAGTACTTC. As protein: CASSLVPGSSYEQYF.

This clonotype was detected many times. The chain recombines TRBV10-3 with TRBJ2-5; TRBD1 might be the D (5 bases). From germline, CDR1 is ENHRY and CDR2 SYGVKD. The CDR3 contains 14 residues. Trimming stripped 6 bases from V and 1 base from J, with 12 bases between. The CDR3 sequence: CAISDSMTQETQYF. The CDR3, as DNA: TGTGCCATCAGCGACAGCATGACCCAAGAGACCCAGTACTTC.

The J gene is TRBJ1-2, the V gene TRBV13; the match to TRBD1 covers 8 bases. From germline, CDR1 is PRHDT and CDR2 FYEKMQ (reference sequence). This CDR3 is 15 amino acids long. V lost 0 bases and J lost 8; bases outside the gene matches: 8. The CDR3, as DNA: TGTGCCAGCAGCTTAGGAGGTCAGGGGGCGCGAGGCTACACCTTC. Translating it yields CASSLGGQGARGYTF. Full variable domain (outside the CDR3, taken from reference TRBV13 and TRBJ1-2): AAGVIQSPRHLIKEKRETATLKCYPIPRHDTVYWYQQGPGQDPQFLISFYEKMQSDKGSIPDRFSAQQFSDYHSELNMSSLELGDSALYFCASSLGGQGARGYTFGSGTRLTVV.

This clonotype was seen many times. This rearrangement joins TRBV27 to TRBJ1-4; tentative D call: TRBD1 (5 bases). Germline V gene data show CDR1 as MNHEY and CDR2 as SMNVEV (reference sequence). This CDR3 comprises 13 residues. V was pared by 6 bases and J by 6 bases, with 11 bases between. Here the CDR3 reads CASRPSGDEKLFF. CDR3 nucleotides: TGTGCCAGCAGACCTTCGGGGGATGAAAAACTGTTTTTT.

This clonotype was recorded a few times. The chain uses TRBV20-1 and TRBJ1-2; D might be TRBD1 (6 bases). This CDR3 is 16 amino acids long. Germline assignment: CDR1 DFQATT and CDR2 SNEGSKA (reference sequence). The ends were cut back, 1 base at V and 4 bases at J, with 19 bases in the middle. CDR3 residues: CSARGRAGARPYGYTF. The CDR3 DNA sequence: TGCAGTGCTAGAGGCCGGGCGGGGGCTAGACCCTATGGCTACACCTTC.

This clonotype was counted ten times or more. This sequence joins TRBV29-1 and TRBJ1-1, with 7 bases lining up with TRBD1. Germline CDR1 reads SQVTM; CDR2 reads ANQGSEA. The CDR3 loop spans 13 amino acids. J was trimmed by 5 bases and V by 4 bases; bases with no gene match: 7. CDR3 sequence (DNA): TGCAGCGTTGTGGACAGGCGAAGAACTGAAGCTTTCTTT. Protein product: CSVVDRRRTEAFF. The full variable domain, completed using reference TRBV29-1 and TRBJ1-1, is SAVISQKPSRDICQRGTSLTIQCQVDSQVTMMFWYRQQPGQSLTLIATANQGSEATYESGFVIDKFPISRPNLTFSTLTVSNMSPEDSSIYLCSVVDRRRTEAFFGQGTRLTVV.

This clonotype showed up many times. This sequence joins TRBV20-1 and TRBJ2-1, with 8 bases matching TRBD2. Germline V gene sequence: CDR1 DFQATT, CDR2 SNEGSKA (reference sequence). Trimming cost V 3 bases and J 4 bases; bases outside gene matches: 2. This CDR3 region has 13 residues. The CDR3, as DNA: TGCAGTGCTAGGAGCGGGGGATACAATGAGCAGTTCTTC. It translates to CSARSGGYNEQFF.